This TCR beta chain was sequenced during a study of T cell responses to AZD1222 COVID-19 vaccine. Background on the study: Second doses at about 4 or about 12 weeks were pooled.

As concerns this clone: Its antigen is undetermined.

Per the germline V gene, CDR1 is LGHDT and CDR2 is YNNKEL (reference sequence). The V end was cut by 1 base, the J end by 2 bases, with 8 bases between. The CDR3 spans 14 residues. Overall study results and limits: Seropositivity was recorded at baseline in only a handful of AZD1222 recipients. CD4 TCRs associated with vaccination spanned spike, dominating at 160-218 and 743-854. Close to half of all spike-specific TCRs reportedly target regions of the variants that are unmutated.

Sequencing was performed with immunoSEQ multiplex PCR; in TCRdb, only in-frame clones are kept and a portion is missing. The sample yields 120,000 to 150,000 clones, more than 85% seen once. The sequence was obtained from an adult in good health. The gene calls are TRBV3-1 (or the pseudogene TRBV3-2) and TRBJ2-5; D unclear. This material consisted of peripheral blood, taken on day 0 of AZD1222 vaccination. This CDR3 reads CASSQARLQETQYF. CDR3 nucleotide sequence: TGTGCCAGCAGCCAAGCCCGACTTCAAGAGACCCAGTACTTC.